The entry that follows covers one TCR beta chain sequence. Within the sample, other DNA sequences also encode this same CDR3. Reverse transcribing all isolated RNA meant expressed TCRB transcripts were sequenced. Profiled with immunoSEQ multiplex PCR; TCRdb holds only in-frame clones, not every one. The sample includes under 350,000 clones, 7.5% to 9.5% of them seen just once. The data were obtained in a study of beta chain features in type 1 diabetes. CDR1 is MDHEN and CDR2 is SYDVKM in the germline V gene. V shed 1 base and J shed 3 bases, with 10 bases lying between them. The CDR3 runs 15 residues. This sequence joins TRBV28 and TRBJ1-5, with D perhaps TRBD1 (5 bases). Sequencing used central memory CD4+ T cells from blood. The receptor was derived from a woman aged 18-29 years in good health. The CDR3: CASSLSGSYNQPQHF. The DNA of the CDR3 is TGTGCCAGCAGTTTATCAGGGAGTTACAATCAGCCCCAGCATTTT.